Each of the 4 T cell receptor beta chains below was sequenced from the same sample in a study of yellow fever vaccine responses in identical twins. MiXCR, run by TCRdb on the RT-PCR reads, gives a single entry per CDR3 protein. The top ten hold 1.5% to 2.5% of the sample, which has roughly 2,700 distinct CDR3 sequences, roughly nine tenths seen once. This specimen consisted of T cells from blood (PBMCs), unsorted or a sorted subset (not recorded which), obtained before or after yellow fever vaccination (not recorded which). The origin of the receptors is a female donor who received the yellow fever vaccine.

The genes are TRBV4-2 and TRBJ1-1, with unresolved D. CDR3 size: 16 residues. V lost 1 base and J lost 6, with 18 bases in between. Germline V gene sequence: CDR1 LGHNA, CDR2 YNFKEQ. The CDR3 spells CASSQGRGALGPEAFF. In DNA form, the CDR3 reads TGTGCCAGCAGCCAAGGCCGAGGAGCCCTCGGGCCTGAAGCTTTCTTT.

The rearrangement uses TRBV29-1 and TRBJ2-7, with a tentative D call TRBD1 (5 bases). Germline V CDR1 and CDR2: SQVTM, ANQGSEA. V lost 4 bases and J 3 bases, leaving 16 bases between the germline ends. This CDR3 region has 14 residues. CDR3 in amino acids: CSVGVAGIGYEQYF. DNA for the CDR3: TGCAGCGTTGGGGTTGCAGGGATAGGCTACGAGCAGTACTTC.

The rearrangement uses TRBV29-1 and TRBJ2-1; D is uncertain. The V and J ends lost 4 bases and 3 bases respectively, with 13 bases between them. Per germline, CDR1 SQVTM and CDR2 ANQGSEA. The CDR3 sequence is 14 residues long. CDR3 region: CSVVSSDDYNEQFF. CDR3 bases: TGCAGCGTTGTCTCCTCGGACGACTACAATGAGCAGTTCTTC.

V is TRBV6-5 and J is TRBJ2-3, with 10 bases matching TRBD2. Per the germline V gene, CDR1 is MNHEY and CDR2 is SVGAGI. This CDR3 is built from 15 residues. The ends lost 6 bases at V and 4 bases at J; junction bases unmatched: 7. The DNA for the CDR3 is TGTGCCAGCAGATACAGCGGGGGGGCGGCAGATACGCAGTATTTT. This encodes CASRYSGGAADTQYF.